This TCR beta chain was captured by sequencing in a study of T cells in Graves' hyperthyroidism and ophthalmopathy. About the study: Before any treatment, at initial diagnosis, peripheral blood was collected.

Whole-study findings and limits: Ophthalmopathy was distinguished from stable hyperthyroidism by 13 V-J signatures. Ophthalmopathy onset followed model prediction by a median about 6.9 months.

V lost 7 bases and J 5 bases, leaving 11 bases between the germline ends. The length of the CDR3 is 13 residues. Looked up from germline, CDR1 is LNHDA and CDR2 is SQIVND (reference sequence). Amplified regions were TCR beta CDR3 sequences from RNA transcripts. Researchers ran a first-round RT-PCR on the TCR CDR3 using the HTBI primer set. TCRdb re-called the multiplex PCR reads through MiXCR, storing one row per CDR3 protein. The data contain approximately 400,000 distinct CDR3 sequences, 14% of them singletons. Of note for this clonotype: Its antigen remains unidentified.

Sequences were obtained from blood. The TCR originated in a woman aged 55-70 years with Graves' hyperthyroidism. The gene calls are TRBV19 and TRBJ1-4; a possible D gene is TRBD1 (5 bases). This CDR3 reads CASTEGPNEKLFF. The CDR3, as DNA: TGTGCCAGTACCGAGGGGCCAAATGAAAAACTGTTTTTT.